Included here is one T cell receptor beta chain sequence, with context. Its target antigen remains unknown. No much larger clone exists at a distance of one base, and base qualities are not known. This entry is derived from a study of shared clonotypes between healthy human individuals (dated by TCRdb to the early 2020s). Background for the entire study: A few men and two women, aged 18 to 49 years, made up the cohort. For each donor, three plates each were used for CD4 naive and CD4 memory, two plates were used for CD8 naive, and one plate was used for CD8 memory. To estimate repertoire size and how much clonotypes are shared between individuals, the study performed deep sequencing of blood TCR repertoires from about 5 healthy adults. Libraries were prepared and TCR repertoires were sequenced by different laboratories using diverse techniques, in order to increase sequencing depth and limit assay-specific biases. Per donor, leukapheresis produced somewhere between about 0.9 and 9.5 billion PBMCs.

TCR CDR3 regions were amplified from genomic DNA by multiplex PCR using the deep immunoSEQ assay. For each cell subset, the extracted genomic DNA was distributed evenly across all wells of several immunoSEQ 96-well plates, and each plate served as one replicate. For sorted subsets, each replicate PCR was loaded with 200 ng genomic DNA, equivalent to approximately 33,000 T cell genomes. Purified libraries were quantified with a Qubit 3.0 fluorometer, sized on a Bioanalyzer 2100, and re-quantified with the KAPA Library Quantification kit. Every immunoSEQ 96-well plate was sequenced on a separate single-read 150-cycle Illumina NextSeq 550 flow cell. As for the original processing: Because the immunoSEQ output held only junctional sequences and lacked quality scores, the filtering could not match the filtering applied to full-length reads. To assign V/J genes and CDR3, sequences were annotated against IMGT germline references using PyIR, a Python wrapper for IgBLAST v1.9. Any read was removed if the V/J assignment was weak (E-value above 1e-6), the CDR3 was missing, or the read contained stop codons, out-of-frame junctions, or ambiguous translated residues. A V3J clonotype was defined by an identical inferred V gene, J gene, and CDR3 amino acid sequence. The percentage overlap between two repertoires was calculated by dividing the number of shared unique clonotypes by the size of the smaller repertoire. Richness of each repertoire was evaluated using RTK rarefaction, the Chao1 estimator, and Recon v2.1 estimates of unobserved clonotypes. OLGA was used to compute generation probabilities for all TCRbeta clonotypes that the gDNA method yielded from a few donors. The immuneACCESS repertoire file appears here via TCRdb, limited to in-frame rearrangements. These files lack a portion of the clones; in checked studies, under half of the deficit traces to unresolved V genes, and the cause of the others is not known. For V, J and clone size, that table is used; D and trimming come from the DNA. In this sample the table shows 1.4 million or so clones, 98% of which occur a single time. Jointly, the top ten make up about 0.4% of the sample.

What the authors observed across the whole study: Larger estimated clonotype richness was generally found for naive subsets than for memory subsets. Clonotypes shared by all four sorted-subset donors showed higher generation probabilities than non-shared clonotypes. Incomplete sequencing was indicated by rarefaction of sorted-subset datasets, despite the large sequencing depth. Sampling was restricted to blood, and TCR repertoires in tissue are likely to differ from TCR repertoires in blood. Sharing across a few donors was observed for about 5% of naive CD4, about 3.2% of naive CD8, about 2.5% of memory CD4, and 0.4% of memory CD8 clonotypes. The small number of donors limited the genetic and exposure-history diversity represented. Pairwise subsampling led to the expectation that sequencing depth would affect the degree of clonotype sharing among donors.

The donors were healthy, HIV-negative adults with no recently reported acute infections or vaccinations. Every donor was a Caucasian adult residing in Nashville, Tennessee, USA. CD4+ T cells were enriched through magnetic negative selection, after which naive cells were positively selected on CD45RA and the remaining negative fraction served as the memory subset. Blood was obtained by leukapheresis, after which PBMCs were separated by Ficoll-Histopaque density gradient centrifugation and cryopreserved in liquid nitrogen vapor phase. Analytical flow cytometry was used to check the purity and quantity of every magnetically sorted T cell population. Genomic DNA was isolated from every sorted fraction and measured by UV absorbance on a Nanodrop 2000c. The TCR was taken from a man aged 25 to 45 in good health. The sequenced sample consisted of naive CD4+ T cells sorted from blood. According to the study, the label for this sample's cell subset or site signals: CD45RA+ positively selected.

The sequenced DNA is TGTGCCAGCAGCTTAGACGGCGCCCGGGGCAATCAGCCCCAGCATTTT. Its translation is CASSLDGARGNQPQHF. The chain uses TRBV7-8 and TRBJ1-5; no D gene is confidently identified. The CDR3 starts with the cysteine, ends with the phenylalanine, and has 16 residues. Only the CDR3 DNA is retained, 48 bases long and in frame from the first base. Taken from the germline V gene, the CDR1 and CDR2 loops are SGHVS and FQNEAQ. A distance of 12 bases separates the germline ends of V and J, which lose 1 base and 2 bases respectively. Beyond the CDR3, the reference TRBV7-8 and TRBJ1-5 genes provide the residues; the full variable domain reads: GAGVSQSPRYKVAKRGQDVALRCDPISGHVSLFWYQQALGQGPEFLTYFQNEAQLDKSGLPSDRFFAERPEGSVSTLKIQRTQQEDSAVYLCASSLDGARGNQPQHFGDGTRLSIL.